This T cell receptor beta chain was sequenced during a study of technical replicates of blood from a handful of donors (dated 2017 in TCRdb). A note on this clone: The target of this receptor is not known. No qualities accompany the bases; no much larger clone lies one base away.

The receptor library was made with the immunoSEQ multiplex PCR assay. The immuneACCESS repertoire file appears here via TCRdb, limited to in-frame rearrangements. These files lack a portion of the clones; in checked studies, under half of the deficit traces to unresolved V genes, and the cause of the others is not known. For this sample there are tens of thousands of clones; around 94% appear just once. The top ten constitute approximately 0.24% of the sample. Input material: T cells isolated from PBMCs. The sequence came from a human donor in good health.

The CDR3 has the sequence CASSPGWGGTYEQYF. The nucleotide sequence reads TGTGCCAGCAGTCCAGGATGGGGAGGAACCTACGAGCAGTACTTC. The chain is assembled from TRBV28 and TRBJ2-7; the D gene is perhaps TRBD2, from 6 matching bases. Trimming costs V 5 bases and J 2 bases, and their ends lie 16 bases apart. Sequences MDHEN (CDR1) and SYDVKM (CDR2) are obtained from the germline V gene. From cysteine to phenylalanine, the CDR3 is 15 amino acids long. The entry retains the CDR3 DNA only, 45 bases that are in frame from base 1.